These 16 T cell receptor beta chains originate from one sample sequenced in a study of post-analysis software for immune sequencing data. Study results and caveats: TRBV5-6, TRBV5-1 and TRBV20-1 belonged to a set of roughly 5 TRBV segments that were more frequent in patients than controls.

Every TCR beta cDNA library bore unique molecular identifiers. MiXCR, run by TCRdb on the PCR reads, gives a single entry per CDR3 protein. The data contain fewer than 600,000 distinct CDR3 sequences, roughly 45% of them singletons. For these TCRs, the target antigens are not known. The sample taken for sequencing was blood. Receptor source: a girl between 10 and 17 years old with multiple sclerosis.

This clonotype was recorded once. V gene TRBV7-9 combines with J gene TRBJ1-4, with D perhaps matching TRBD1 (5 bases). Trimming took 3 bases from V and 5 from J, leaving 13 bases between them. Germline CDR1 is SEHNR and CDR2 is FQNEAQ (reference sequence). This CDR3 contains 15 residues. The chain's CDR3 is CASSLGVAKNEKLFF. CDR3 nucleotides: TGTGCCAGCAGCTTGGGGGTAGCGAAAAATGAAAAACTGTTTTTT.

This clonotype was observed a handful of times. The rearrangement uses TRBV7-9 and TRBJ2-7; TRBD2 matches at 7 bases. The germline V gene has CDR1 SEHNR and CDR2 FQNEAQ (reference sequence). The CDR3 has 17 amino acids. V lost 1 base, J lost 0 bases, and 9 bases stayed unmatched. CDR3 loop: CASSLVIMTSRSYEQYF. CDR3 sequence (DNA): TGTGCCAGCAGCTTAGTCATTATGACTAGCCGCTCCTACGAGCAGTACTTC. The full variable domain, its missing parts supplied by reference TRBV7-9 and TRBJ2-7, is DTGVSQNPRHKITKRGQNVTFRCDPISEHNRLYWYRQTLGQGPEFLTYFQNEAQLEKSRLLSDRFSAERPKGSFSTLEIQRTEQGDSAMYLCASSLVIMTSRSYEQYFGPGTRLTVT.

The table lists this clonotype with a few counts. V and J are TRBV20-1 and TRBJ2-3; D not resolved. V was trimmed by 0 bases and J by 5 bases, leaving 12 bases between them. This CDR3 has 14 amino acids. Germline loops: CDR1 DFQATT, CDR2 SNEGSKA (reference sequence). The DNA for the CDR3 is TGCAGTGCTAGAGACGACCGTAGAGTAGATACGCAGTATTTT. It yields the protein CSARDDRRVDTQYF.

The chain carries TRBV20-1 and TRBJ1-2; 12 nucleotides line up with TRBD1. The germline CDR1 and CDR2 sequences are DFQATT and SNEGSKA (reference sequence). There are 14 residues in the CDR3. The V and J ends lost 4 bases and 8 bases, in that order; junction bases with no gene match: 8. The CDR3 sequence: CSAITGQGAEGYTF. The CDR3 DNA reads as TGCAGTGCTATCACGGGACAGGGGGCCGAGGGCTACACCTTC.

As DNA, the CDR3 is TGCAGCGTTGAACCCTCATCGGGGGAGGGGTACAATGAGCAGTTCTTC. This translates into CSVEPSSGEGYNEQFF. The chain couples TRBV29-1 to TRBJ2-1; 7 bases agree with TRBD2. Germline V gene sequence: CDR1 SQVTM, CDR2 ANQGSEA. The CDR3 is made up of 16 amino acids. V dropped 2 bases and J dropped 4; count of bases not matched to a gene: 11.

The chain uses TRBV29-1 and TRBJ2-1; possible D gene TRBD2, 6 bases. CDR1 is SQVTM, CDR2 ANQGSEA, per germline. The CDR3 runs to 11 residues. Trimming left V 4 bases short and J 8 bases short, with 9 bases between. CDR3 in amino acids: CSVGTKHEQFF. CDR3 nucleotide sequence: TGCAGCGTTGGGACTAAGCATGAGCAGTTCTTC.

This clonotype occurred a few times. The chain uses TRBV20-1 and TRBJ2-1; 11 nucleotides align to TRBD2. Germline CDR1 is DFQATT and CDR2 is SNEGSKA (reference sequence). The CDR3 sequence is 13 residues long. Losses at the gene ends were 8 bases for V and 8 bases for J; bases not matched to a gene: 8. In DNA form, the CDR3 reads TGCAGTTCTCTTAGCGGGAGGGCGTATGAGCAGTTCTTC. It translates to CSSLSGRAYEQFF.

The chain employs TRBV10-3 and TRBJ2-5, with D unclear. The CDR3 is 12 residues long. V lost 3 bases to trimming and J lost 4 bases, with 6 bases between them. CDR1 ENHRY and CDR2 SYGVKD come from the germline V gene. Here the CDR3 DNA reads TGTGCCATCAGTGAAGATGGAGAGACCCAGTACTTC. This translates into CAISEDGETQYF.

This clonotype has only a few counts. The J gene is TRBJ1-4, the V gene TRBV15; no clear D gene. CDR1 LNHNV and CDR2 YYDKDF come from the germline V gene (reference sequence). The CDR3 length is 13 residues. V was shortened by 0 bases and J by 5 bases, with 4 bases between the two germline ends. CDR3 DNA sequence: TGTGCCACCAGCAGAGAGAGGAATGAAAAACTGTTTTTT. It translates to CATSRERNEKLFF.

The gene calls are TRBV20-1 and TRBJ2-3, with a possible D match to TRBD2 (7 bases). The CDR3 has 14 amino acids. The germline CDR1 and CDR2 sequences are DFQATT and SNEGSKA (reference sequence). Between the trimmed V and J ends, which lost 5 bases and 5 bases, there was a span of 17 bases. CDR3 amino acids: CSAEGEGRLDTQYF. The CDR3 DNA reads TGCAGTGCTGAGGGGGAGGGCCGGTTAGATACGCAGTATTTT.

The chain recombines TRBV30 with TRBJ2-3; D ambiguous. This CDR3 is built from 12 residues. V lost 4 bases and J lost 2, with 7 bases in between. Germline CDR1 GTSNPN, CDR2 SVGIG (reference sequence). The CDR3 is CAWIGSTDTQYF. The CDR3 bases are TGTGCCTGGATCGGATCCACAGATACGCAGTATTTT.

The chain has TRBV29-1 and TRBJ2-7; possible D gene TRBD2, 7 bases. V was shortened by 1 base and J by 2 bases, with 12 bases between the two germline ends. The CDR3 has 14 residues. The germline V gene encodes CDR1 SQVTM and CDR2 ANQGSEA. CDR3: CSVEVGGGPYEQYF. In nucleotides, the CDR3 is TGCAGCGTTGAAGTGGGAGGGGGTCCCTACGAGCAGTACTTC.

The CDR3, as DNA: TGTGCCAGCAGCTCCCAAAGCGTAAGACCAGATACGCAGTATTTT. Its translation is CASSSQSVRPDTQYF. V is TRBV5-6 and J is TRBJ2-3; D uncertain. Per the germline V gene, CDR1 is SGHDT and CDR2 is YYEEEE. The CDR3 is 15 amino acids. The V end was cut by 3 bases, the J end by 4 bases, with 15 bases between.

The chain couples TRBV7-9 to TRBJ2-3; 8 nucleotides match TRBD1. Germline V lookup: CDR1 SEHNR, CDR2 FQNEAQ (reference sequence). CDR3 length equals 14 residues. The junction had 7 bases not matched to a gene; V was cut back by 3 bases and J by 8 bases. The CDR3 spells CASSFRQGLSTQYF. In DNA form, the CDR3 reads TGTGCCAGCAGCTTCCGACAGGGGTTAAGTACGCAGTATTTT. The whole variable domain, filled in from reference TRBV7-9 and TRBJ2-3, reads DTGVSQNPRHKITKRGQNVTFRCDPISEHNRLYWYRQTLGQGPEFLTYFQNEAQLEKSRLLSDRFSAERPKGSFSTLEIQRTEQGDSAMYLCASSFRQGLSTQYFGPGTRLTVL.

CDR3 DNA sequence: TGTGCCAGCAGAGGATCGTTGGCGGGAGGGATTGTTGCGCAGTATTTT. Its translation: CASRGSLAGGIVAQYF. The chain carries TRBV28 and TRBJ2-3; 9 bases fit TRBD2. CDR3 length: 16 residues. J gave up 10 bases and V 6 bases, and 17 bases lay outside the gene matches. The germline gives CDR1 MDHEN, CDR2 SYDVKM.

The rearrangement joins TRBV28 to TRBJ1-4; the D gene is possibly TRBD1 (6 bases). This CDR3 is built from 18 residues. The V and J ends lost 2 bases and 0 bases respectively, with 16 bases between them. The germline gives CDR1 MDHEN, CDR2 SYDVKM. Written as DNA, the CDR3 is TGTGCCAGCAGTTTAACAGGGAGGGCAGGGACAACTAATGAAAAACTGTTTTTT. Amino acid sequence: CASSLTGRAGTTNEKLFF.